Listed here are 21 T cell receptor beta chains from one sample, sequenced in a study of blood T cells in healthy people across ages. Through a sample-barcoded 5' primer and a J-beta primer mix, a second PCR was run for roughly 6 to 12 cycles. TCRdb ran MiXCR on the 5' RACE reads and lists one entry per CDR3 protein. The top ten hold 15% of the sample, which has hundreds of thousands of distinct CDR3 sequences, 32% seen once. Specimen: blood. The receptors shown here come from an elderly woman in good health.

This clonotype was seen ten or more times. The genes are TRBV28 and TRBJ2-4; D call uncertain. Germline V gives CDR1 MDHEN, CDR2 SYDVKM. The CDR3 has 14 amino acids. Between the trimmed V and J ends, which lost 0 bases and 5 bases, there was a span of 8 bases. Written as DNA, the CDR3 is TGTGCCAGCAGTTTATGGGCAGAAGAAAACATTCAGTACTTC. This translates into CASSLWAEENIQYF.

CDR3 coding DNA: TGTGCCAGCAGCCGAAGTCCCGGGACAGGGGCCCCTTCCTCTGGAAACACCATATATTTT. Translation gives CASSRSPGTGAPSSGNTIYF. The chain couples TRBV6-1 to TRBJ1-3; 10 nucleotides align to TRBD1. J lost 0 bases, V lost 6 bases, and 17 bases had no gene match. This CDR3 is 20 amino acids long. The germline CDR1 and CDR2 sequences are MNHNS and SASEGT.

In this sample, this clonotype turned up many times. This chain connects TRBV20-1 to TRBJ1-5; the match to TRBD1 covers 9 bases. Germline CDR1 reads DFQATT; CDR2 reads SNEGSKA (reference sequence). V was pared by 0 bases and J by 4 bases, with 10 bases of the junction left unmatched. CDR3 length: 17 residues. CDR3 in amino acids: CSARDPDRGTRNQPQHF. In DNA form, the CDR3 reads TGCAGTGCTAGAGACCCGGACAGGGGAACTCGAAATCAGCCCCAGCATTTT.

The chain links TRBV15 to TRBJ2-5; D not resolved. Trimming removed 6 bases from V and 1 base from J, with 15 bases in between. Germline V gives CDR1 LNHNV, CDR2 YYDKDF (reference sequence). The CDR3 runs to 15 residues. The CDR3 region is CATSMALAVQETQYF. The CDR3, as DNA: TGTGCCACCAGTATGGCATTGGCGGTCCAAGAGACCCAGTACTTC.

Worth noting for this clonotype: Without the conserved terminal phenylalanine or tryptophan, this CDR3 likely stems from a read error. The rearrangement joins TRBV5-1 to TRBJ2-7; D gene unclear. CDR1 SGHRS and CDR2 YFSETQ come from the germline V gene. This CDR3 has 12 amino acids. Trimming stripped 0 bases from V and 7 bases from J, with 8 bases between. Here the CDR3 DNA reads TGCGCCAGCAGCTTGGGTACACGGGAGCAGTACAAC. Protein sequence: CASSLGTREQYN.

This chain joins TRBV6-1 and TRBJ2-1, with D perhaps TRBD2 (5 bases). There are 14 residues in the CDR3. Germline V lookup: CDR1 MNHNS, CDR2 SASEGT. The V end lost 2 bases, the J end lost 7 bases, and 12 bases lay between the germline ends. The CDR3 spells CASSEQDLGNEQFF. The CDR3 bases are TGTGCCAGCAGTGAACAGGACTTGGGGAATGAGCAGTTCTTC.

This sequence joins TRBV2 and TRBJ2-4; TRBD1 is a possible D gene (6 bases). V was shortened by 5 bases and J by 5 bases, with 10 bases between the two germline ends. Per germline, CDR1 SNHLY and CDR2 FYNNEI. This CDR3 is built from 13 residues. The CDR3: CASSPWTENIQYF. CDR3 nucleotides: TGTGCCAGCAGTCCTTGGACAGAAAACATTCAGTACTTC.

This clonotype was found many times. The chain links TRBV5-1 to TRBJ2-3, with D possibly being TRBD2 (5 bases). This CDR3 region has 15 residues. V was trimmed by 4 bases and J by 4 bases, leaving 16 bases between them. The germline gives CDR1 SGHRS, CDR2 YFSETQ. For the CDR3, the DNA is TGCGCCAGCAGCCGGGCCCAACTAGTCGCAGATACGCAGTATTTT. Translating it yields CASSRAQLVADTQYF.

This clonotype was found a few times. A much larger clone is a single base away; this may be a read error. The chain links TRBV12-3 or TRBV12-4 to TRBJ2-3, with 9 bases lining up with TRBD1. The CDR3 sequence is 15 residues long. The CDR3 DNA reads as TGTGCCAGCAGCTCCGGGACAGGGTTCACAGATGCGCAGTATTTT. Translating it yields CASSSGTGFTDAQYF.

This chain joins TRBV20-1 and TRBJ2-6; weak D call: TRBD1 (6 bases). CDR1 and CDR2 from the germline V gene are DFQATT and SNEGSKA (reference sequence). CDR3 length equals 16 residues. The V and J ends lost 5 bases and 4 bases respectively, with 18 bases between them. As DNA, the CDR3 is TGCAGTGCTGACGTCCAGGGGCGAACGGGGGCCAACGTCCTGACTTTC. It yields the protein CSADVQGRTGANVLTF.

About this clonotype itself: A clone one base away is much larger, so this may be a read error. The chain couples TRBV5-1 to TRBJ2-2, with a weak D call TRBD1 (5 bases). This CDR3 is built from 15 residues. Germline V gene lookup returns CDR1 SGHRS and CDR2 YFSETQ. This CDR3 is CAGSLTVANTGELFF. In DNA form, the CDR3 reads TGCGCCGGCAGCTTGACAGTCGCGAACACCGGGGAGCTGTTTTTT.

This clonotype came up many times. Here the CDR3 DNA reads TGTGCCAGCAGCCAAGATCCAACAGGTCGATTCTCCTACAATGAGCAGTTCTTC. As protein: CASSQDPTGRFSYNEQFF. This sequence joins TRBV14 and TRBJ2-1; perhaps TRBD1 as D (5 bases). The V gene lost 0 bases and the J gene lost 0 bases, with 15 bases spanning the gap. The CDR3 length is 18 residues. CDR1 is SGHDN and CDR2 is FVKESK in the germline V gene. Together with reference TRBV14 and TRBJ2-1, the CDR3 gives the full variable domain: EAGVTQFPSHSVIEKGQTVTLRCDPISGHDNLYWYRRVMGKEIKFLLHFVKESKQDESGMPNNRFLAERTGGTYSTLKVQPAELEDSGVYFCASSQDPTGRFSYNEQFFGPGTRLTVL.

The V call is TRBV29-1, the J call TRBJ2-4; no clear D gene. V was clipped by 4 bases and J by 0 bases, with 10 bases between them. The CDR3 consists of 14 residues. In germline, CDR1 is SQVTM, CDR2 ANQGSEA. CDR3 protein: CSVAHGLAKNIQYF. CDR3 sequence (DNA): TGCAGCGTTGCTCACGGGCTAGCCAAAAACATTCAGTACTTC.

This clonotype was seen only a few times. J is TRBJ1-2 and V is TRBV28; 9 nucleotides line up with TRBD1. The CDR3 is 16 amino acids. With V trimmed by 6 bases and J by 5 bases, 13 bases remained unmatched. Germline V gene data show CDR1 as MDHEN and CDR2 as SYDVKM. The CDR3 DNA sequence: TGTGCCAGCAGAAGCGTAGGAGGACAGGGGATTTATGGCTACACCTTC. This encodes CASRSVGGQGIYGYTF.

This clonotype was counted ten times or more. This chain connects TRBV7-8 to TRBJ2-3; 11 bases agree with TRBD2. Germline-derived CDR1 and CDR2 are SGHVS and FQNEAQ. V lost 2 bases to trimming and J lost 3 bases; unmatched junction nucleotides: 7. This CDR3 contains 17 residues. CDR3 protein: CASSLRLAGRNTDTQYF. CDR3 DNA sequence: TGTGCCAGCAGCTTAAGACTAGCGGGGCGAAATACAGATACGCAGTATTTT.

At least ten counts were recorded for this clonotype. J is TRBJ1-5 and V is TRBV5-1; D gene uncertain. This CDR3 spans 15 amino acids. Germline CDR1 and CDR2: SGHRS and YFSETQ. V was cut by 4 bases and J by 0 bases, with 11 bases left in between. The CDR3 region has the DNA TGCGCCAGCAGCCCGGATCAGGCTAGCAATCAGCCCCAGCATTTT. Protein: CASSPDQASNQPQHF.

The rearrangement joins TRBV7-6 to TRBJ2-7, with D perhaps TRBD1 or TRBD2 (7 bases each). The V end lost 5 bases, the J end lost 5 bases, and 22 bases lay between the germline ends. The CDR3 runs to 16 residues. Germline V lookup: CDR1 SGHVS, CDR2 FNYEAQ. As DNA, the CDR3 is TGTGCCAGCAGCAACCCCAGGGGGGGGCCTTTAGACGAGCAGTACTTC. It yields the protein CASSNPRGGPLDEQYF. Complete variable domain (other parts from reference TRBV7-6 and TRBJ2-7): GAGVSQSPRYKVTKRGQDVALRCDPISGHVSLYWYRQALGQGPEFLTYFNYEAQQDKSGLPNDRFSAERPEGSISTLTIQRTEQRDSAMYRCASSNPRGGPLDEQYFGPGTRLTVT.

This clonotype was detected once. Mismatch with germline at one junction end may stem from a read error. The V and J genes are TRBV5-6 and TRBJ2-3; D is possibly TRBD1 or TRBD2 (5 bases each). From germline, CDR1 is SGHDT and CDR2 YYEEEE. CDR3 length: 18 residues. CDR3 sequence reads: CTSSGTYRDLHGTDTQYF. CDR3 sequence (DNA): TGTACCAGCAGCGGTACCTACCGGGACCTACACGGCACAGATACACAGTATTTT. Drawing the rest from reference TRBV5-6 and TRBJ2-3, the complete variable domain is DAGVTQSPTHLIKTRGQQVTLRCSPKSGHDTVSWYQQALGQGPQFIFQYYEEEERQRGNFPDRFSGHQFPNYSSELNVNALLLGDSALYLCTSSGTYRDLHGTDTQYFGPGTRLTVL.

This clonotype was counted at least ten times. The chain combines TRBV5-6 with TRBJ2-1, with D tentatively TRBD2 (5 bases). The ends were cut back, 4 bases at V and 5 bases at J, with 16 bases in the middle. Per germline, CDR1 SGHDT and CDR2 YYEEEE. CDR3 length equals 15 residues. CDR3 in DNA: TGTGCCAGCAGCCGGCGGGTGGGTGCGAACAATGAGCAGTTCTTC. Translating gives CASSRRVGANNEQFF. Together with reference TRBV5-6 and TRBJ2-1, the CDR3 gives the full variable domain: DAGVTQSPTHLIKTRGQQVTLRCSPKSGHDTVSWYQQALGQGPQFIFQYYEEEERQRGNFPDRFSGHQFPNYSSELNVNALLLGDSALYLCASSRRVGANNEQFFGPGTRLTVL.

This clonotype was observed at least ten times. V and J are TRBV7-2 and TRBJ2-7, with a weak D call TRBD1 (5 bases). This CDR3 region has 17 residues. Germline loops: CDR1 SGHTA, CDR2 FQGNSA. The V and J ends lost 1 base and 2 bases respectively, with 18 bases between them. The CDR3 loop is CASSLGVGVNAPYEQYF. The CDR3 DNA follows: TGTGCCAGCAGCTTAGGGGTAGGGGTGAATGCCCCCTACGAGCAGTACTTC.

This clonotype was found a few times. The chain is built from TRBV3-1 and TRBJ2-3; 8 nucleotides match TRBD2. The germline V gene has CDR1 LGHDT and CDR2 YNNKEL (reference sequence). The V gene end was trimmed by 4 bases and the J gene end by 5 bases; junction bases not matched to a gene: 17. There are 18 residues in the CDR3. The CDR3 here is CASSRNSFPGGAGDTQYF. The CDR3 nucleotides read TGTGCCAGCAGCCGTAATTCCTTCCCGGGGGGGGCAGGAGATACGCAGTATTTT.